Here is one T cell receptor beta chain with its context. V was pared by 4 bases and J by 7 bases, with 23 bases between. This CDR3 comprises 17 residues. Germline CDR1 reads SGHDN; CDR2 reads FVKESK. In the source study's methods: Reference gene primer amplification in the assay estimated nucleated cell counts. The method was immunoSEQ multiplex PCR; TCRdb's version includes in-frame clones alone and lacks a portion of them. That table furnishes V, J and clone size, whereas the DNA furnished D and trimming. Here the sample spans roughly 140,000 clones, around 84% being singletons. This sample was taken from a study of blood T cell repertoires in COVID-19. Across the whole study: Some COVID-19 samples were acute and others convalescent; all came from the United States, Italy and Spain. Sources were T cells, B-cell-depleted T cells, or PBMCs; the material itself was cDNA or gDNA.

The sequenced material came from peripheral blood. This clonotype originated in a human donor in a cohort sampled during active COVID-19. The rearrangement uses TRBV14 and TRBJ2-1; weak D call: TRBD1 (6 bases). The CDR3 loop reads CASSPNLRGRGPNEQFF. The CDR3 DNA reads TGTGCCAGCAGCCCCAACCTCAGGGGCAGGGGCCCAAATGAGCAGTTCTTC.